The T cell receptor beta chain described here comes from a study of control samples from healthy donors and cancer patients. The protocol was immunoSEQ multiplex PCR, while the TCRdb copy is restricted to in-frame clones and leaves out a portion. Of almost 95,000 clones listed, about nine tenths were seen once; the top ten hold about 4%. CDR1 is SEHNR and CDR2 is FQNEAQ in the germline V gene (reference sequence). Trimming shortened V by 0 bases and J by 1 base, and 12 bases separated the two germline ends. CDR3 size: 16 residues. J is TRBJ2-5 and V is TRBV7-9, with D perhaps TRBD1 (5 bases). The origin of this receptor is a woman aged 18-29 years in good health. Sample: blood. This CDR3 is CASSLAGDRSQETQYF. In DNA form, the CDR3 reads TGTGCCAGCAGCTTAGCTGGAGACAGAAGCCAAGAGACCCAGTACTTC.